This T cell receptor beta chain was sequenced during a study of monozygotic twins with inflammatory bowel disease. cDNA synthesis was performed in eight separate reactions for each sample. TCRdb re-called the 5' RACE reads and catalogs CDR3 proteins one per entry, DNA excluded. Here the sample table reports some 160,000 distinct CDR3 sequences. For this clonotype: Its antigen is currently unknown.

Findings and caveats of the study: Fewer shared clonotypes with others were found in IBD patients than in healthy twins, especially with disease activity.

Germline V gives CDR1 MNHNS, CDR2 SASEGT. CDR3 size: 15 residues. Sequencing was carried out using blood. The V gene is TRBV6-1, the J gene TRBJ1-6; no DNA is available, so the TRBD1 call from TCRdb remains unchecked. The source of this sequence is a human donor with ulcerative colitis or Crohn's disease, or a healthy co-twin of an affected twin (not recorded which). The CDR3 loop reads CASSQGGSYNSPLHF.